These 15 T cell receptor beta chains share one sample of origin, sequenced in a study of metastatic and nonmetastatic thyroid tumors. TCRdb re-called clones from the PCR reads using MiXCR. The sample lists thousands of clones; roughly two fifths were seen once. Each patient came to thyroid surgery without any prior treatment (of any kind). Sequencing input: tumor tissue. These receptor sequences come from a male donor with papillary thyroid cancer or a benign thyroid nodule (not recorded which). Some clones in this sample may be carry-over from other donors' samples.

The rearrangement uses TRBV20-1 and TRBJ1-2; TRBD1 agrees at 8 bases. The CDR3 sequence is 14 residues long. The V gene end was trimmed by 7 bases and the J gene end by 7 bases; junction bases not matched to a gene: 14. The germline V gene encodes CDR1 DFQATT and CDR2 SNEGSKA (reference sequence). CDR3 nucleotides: TGCAGTGGTCCTTCACAGGGGGGAGACAGTGGCTACACCTTC. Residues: CSGPSQGGDSGYTF.

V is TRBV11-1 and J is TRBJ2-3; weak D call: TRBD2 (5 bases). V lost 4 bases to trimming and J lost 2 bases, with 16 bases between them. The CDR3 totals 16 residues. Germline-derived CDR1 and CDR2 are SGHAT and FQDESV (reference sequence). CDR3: CASSSGFNLLTDTQYF. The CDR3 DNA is TGTGCCAGCAGCTCGGGATTCAACCTACTCACAGATACGCAGTATTTT.

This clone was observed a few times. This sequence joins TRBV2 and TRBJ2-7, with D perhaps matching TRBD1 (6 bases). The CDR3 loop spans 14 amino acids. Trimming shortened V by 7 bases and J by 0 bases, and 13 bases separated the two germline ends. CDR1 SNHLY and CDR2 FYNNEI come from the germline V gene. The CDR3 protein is CASIVGTYSYEQYF. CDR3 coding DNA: TGTGCCAGCATCGTGGGGACATACTCCTACGAGCAGTACTTC.

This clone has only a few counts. DNA of the CDR3: TGTGCCACCAGCAGAGAGCGGGAAGGGGGTTACGAGCAGTACTTC. Translation: CATSREREGGYEQYF. The chain carries TRBV15 and TRBJ2-7; the D gene could be TRBD1 or TRBD2 (6 bases each). The CDR3 has 15 residues. V was shortened by 0 bases and J by 4 bases, with 13 bases between the two germline ends. The V gene's germline CDR1 is LNHNV and CDR2 YYDKDF (reference sequence).

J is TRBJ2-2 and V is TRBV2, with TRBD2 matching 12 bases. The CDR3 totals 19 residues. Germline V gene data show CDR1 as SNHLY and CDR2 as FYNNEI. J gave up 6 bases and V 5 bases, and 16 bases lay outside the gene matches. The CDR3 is CASSRPRTSGISVPGELFF. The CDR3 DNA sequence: TGTGCCAGCAGTAGACCACGGACTAGCGGGATTTCGGTCCCCGGGGAGCTGTTTTTT.

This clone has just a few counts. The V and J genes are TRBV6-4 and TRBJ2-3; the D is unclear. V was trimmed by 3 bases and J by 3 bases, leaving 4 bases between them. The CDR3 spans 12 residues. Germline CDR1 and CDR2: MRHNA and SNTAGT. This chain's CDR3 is CASSEGTDTQYF. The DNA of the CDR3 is TGTGCCAGCAGTGAGGGGACAGATACGCAGTATTTT.

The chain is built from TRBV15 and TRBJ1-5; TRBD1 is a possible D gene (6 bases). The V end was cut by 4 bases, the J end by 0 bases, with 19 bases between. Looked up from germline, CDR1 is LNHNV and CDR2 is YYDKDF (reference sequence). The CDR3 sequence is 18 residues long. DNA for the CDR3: TGTGCCACCAGCACCAGCCCGGACAGCATTTATAGCAATCAGCCCCAGCATTTT. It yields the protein CATSTSPDSIYSNQPQHF. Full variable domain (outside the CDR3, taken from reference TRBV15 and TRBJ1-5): DAMVIQNPRYQVTQFGKPVTLSCSQTLNHNVMYWYQQKSSQAPKLLFHYYDKDFNNEADTPDNFQSRRPNTSFCFLDIRSPGLGDTAMYLCATSTSPDSIYSNQPQHFGDGTRLSIL.

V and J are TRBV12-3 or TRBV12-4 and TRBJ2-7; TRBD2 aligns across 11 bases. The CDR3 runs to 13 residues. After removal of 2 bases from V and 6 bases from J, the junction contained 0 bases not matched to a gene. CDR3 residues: CASSLTSGSEQYF. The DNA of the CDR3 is TGTGCCAGCAGTTTAACTAGCGGGAGCGAGCAGTACTTC.

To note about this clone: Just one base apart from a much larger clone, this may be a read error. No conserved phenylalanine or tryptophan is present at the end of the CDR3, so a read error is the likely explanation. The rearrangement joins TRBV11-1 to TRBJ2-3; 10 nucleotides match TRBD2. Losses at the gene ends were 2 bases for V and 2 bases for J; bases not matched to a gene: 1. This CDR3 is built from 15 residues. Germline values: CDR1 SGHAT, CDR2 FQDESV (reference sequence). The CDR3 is CASSLSGGATDTQYL. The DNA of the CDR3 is TGTGCCAGCAGCTTAAGCGGGGGGGCCACAGATACGCAGTATCTT.

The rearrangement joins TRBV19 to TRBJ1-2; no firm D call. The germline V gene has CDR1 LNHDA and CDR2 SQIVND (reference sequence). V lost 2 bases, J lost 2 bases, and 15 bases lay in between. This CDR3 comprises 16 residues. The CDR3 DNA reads TGTGCCAGTAGTATACCCGGAGGCAGGACGAACTATGGCTACACCTTC. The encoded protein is CASSIPGGRTNYGYTF.

The CDR3 bases are TGCGCCAGCAGCTCGGGACTGACGAGCTCCTACGAGCAGTACTTC. Translated: CASSSGLTSSYEQYF. The chain links TRBV5-1 to TRBJ2-7; D is possibly TRBD2 (6 bases). Trimming stripped 3 bases from V and 0 bases from J, with 13 bases between. CDR1 is SGHRS, CDR2 YFSETQ, per germline. This CDR3 region has 15 residues.

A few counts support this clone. In DNA, the CDR3 is TGTGCCACCGAGGGGAACACCGGGGAGCTGTTTTTT. Its translation: CATEGNTGELFF. V gene TRBV6-1 combines with J gene TRBJ2-2; maybe TRBD2 (5 bases). The CDR3 runs 12 residues. Trimming took 10 bases from V and 1 from J, leaving 7 bases between them. The germline gives CDR1 MNHNS, CDR2 SASEGT.

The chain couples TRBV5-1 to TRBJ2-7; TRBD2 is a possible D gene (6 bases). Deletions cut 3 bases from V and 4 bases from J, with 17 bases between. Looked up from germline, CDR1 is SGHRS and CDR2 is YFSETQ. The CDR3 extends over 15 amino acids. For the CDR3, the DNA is TGCGCCAGCAGCTCTCTACCGGGAGTAGGATACGAGCAGTACTTC. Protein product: CASSSLPGVGYEQYF.

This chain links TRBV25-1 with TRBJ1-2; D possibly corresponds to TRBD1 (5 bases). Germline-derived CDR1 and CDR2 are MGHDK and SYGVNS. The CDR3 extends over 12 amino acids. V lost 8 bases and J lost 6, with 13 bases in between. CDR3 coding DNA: TGTGCCAGCTGGGGCACTGGGCATGGCTACACCTTC. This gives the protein CASWGTGHGYTF.

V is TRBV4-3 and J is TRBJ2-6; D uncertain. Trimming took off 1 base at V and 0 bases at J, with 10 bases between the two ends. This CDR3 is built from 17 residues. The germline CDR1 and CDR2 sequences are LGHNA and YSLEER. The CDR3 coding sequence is TGCGCCAGCAGCCAAGTTTACGAGGTCTCTGGGGCCAACGTCCTGACTTTC. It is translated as CASSQVYEVSGANVLTF.